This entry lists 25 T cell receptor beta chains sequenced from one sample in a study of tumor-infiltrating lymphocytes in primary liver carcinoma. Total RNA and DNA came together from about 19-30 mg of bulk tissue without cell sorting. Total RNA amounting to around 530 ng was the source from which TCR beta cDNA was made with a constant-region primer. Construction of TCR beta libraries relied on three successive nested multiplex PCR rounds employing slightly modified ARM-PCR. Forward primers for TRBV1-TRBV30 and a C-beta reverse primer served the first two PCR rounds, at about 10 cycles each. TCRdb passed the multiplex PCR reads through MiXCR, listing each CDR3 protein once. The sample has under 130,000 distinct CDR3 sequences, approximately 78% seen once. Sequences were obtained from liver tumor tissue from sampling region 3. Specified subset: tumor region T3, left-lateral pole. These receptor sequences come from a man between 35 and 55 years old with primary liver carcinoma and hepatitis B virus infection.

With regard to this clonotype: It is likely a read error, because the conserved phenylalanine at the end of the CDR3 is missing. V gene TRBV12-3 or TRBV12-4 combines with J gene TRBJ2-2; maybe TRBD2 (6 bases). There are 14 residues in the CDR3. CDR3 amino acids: CASRGYGSTGELFL. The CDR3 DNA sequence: TGTGCCAGCCGTGGTTACGGGAGCACCGGGGAACTGTTTCTT.

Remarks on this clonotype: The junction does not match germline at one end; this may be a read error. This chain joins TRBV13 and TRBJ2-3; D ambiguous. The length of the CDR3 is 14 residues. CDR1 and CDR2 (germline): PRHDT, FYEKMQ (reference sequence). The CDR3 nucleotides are TGTGCCAGCAGCTTTGTCGGATTCACAGATACGCAATATTTT. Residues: CASSFVGFTDTQYF.

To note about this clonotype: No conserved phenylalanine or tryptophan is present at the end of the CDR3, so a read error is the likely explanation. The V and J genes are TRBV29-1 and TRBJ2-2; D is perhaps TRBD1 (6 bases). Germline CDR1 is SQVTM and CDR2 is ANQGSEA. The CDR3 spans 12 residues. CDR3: CRGTQGSGKLFS. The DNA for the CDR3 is TGCAGAGGTACCCAGGGGTCCGGGAAGCTGTTTTCT.

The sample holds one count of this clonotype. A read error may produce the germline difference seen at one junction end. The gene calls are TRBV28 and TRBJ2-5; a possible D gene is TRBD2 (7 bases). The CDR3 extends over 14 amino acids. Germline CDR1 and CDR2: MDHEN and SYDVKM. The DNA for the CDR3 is TGTGCCAGCAGTTTGGGGGGGCTGCCCGAGACCCGGTACTTC. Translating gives CASSLGGLPETRYF.

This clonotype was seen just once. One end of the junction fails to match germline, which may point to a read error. The CDR3 reads CVSSLLSGGPTDTQYF. The CDR3 DNA sequence: TGTGTCAGCAGCTTACTCTCGGGAGGGCCCACAGATACGCAGTATTTT. The rearrangement uses TRBV5-4 and TRBJ2-3; 8 bases match TRBD2. The CDR3 runs to 16 residues. CDR1 and CDR2 (germline): SGHNT, YYREEE (reference sequence).

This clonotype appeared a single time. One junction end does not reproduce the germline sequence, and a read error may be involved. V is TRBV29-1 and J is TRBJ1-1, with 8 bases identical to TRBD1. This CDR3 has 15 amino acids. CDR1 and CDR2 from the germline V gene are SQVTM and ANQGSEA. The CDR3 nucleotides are TGCAGCGTTGCTGGCCGGGACAGGCGTGGCACTGAAGCTTTTTTT. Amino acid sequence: CSVAGRDRRGTEAFF.

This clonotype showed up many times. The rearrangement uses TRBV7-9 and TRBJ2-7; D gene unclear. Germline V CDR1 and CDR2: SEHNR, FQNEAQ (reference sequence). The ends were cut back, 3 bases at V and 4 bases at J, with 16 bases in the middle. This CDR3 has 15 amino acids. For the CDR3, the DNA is TGTGCCAGCAGCTTTGGGCAGTCCCGATCTTACGAGCAGTACTTC. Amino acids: CASSFGQSRSYEQYF.

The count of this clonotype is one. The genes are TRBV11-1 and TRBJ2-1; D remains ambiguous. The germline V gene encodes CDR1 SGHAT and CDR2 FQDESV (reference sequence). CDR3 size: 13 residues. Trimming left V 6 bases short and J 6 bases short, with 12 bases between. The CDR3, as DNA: TGTGCCAGCAGTCCCCGTAGATCCAATGAGCAGTTCTTC. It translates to CASSPRRSNEQFF.

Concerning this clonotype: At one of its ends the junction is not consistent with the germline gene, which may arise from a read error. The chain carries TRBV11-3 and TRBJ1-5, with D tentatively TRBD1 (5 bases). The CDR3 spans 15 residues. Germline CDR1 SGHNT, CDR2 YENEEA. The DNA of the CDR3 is TGTGTCAGCAGCTTAGATCAAGGGGTGGCTCAGCCCCAGCATTTT. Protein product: CVSSLDQGVAQPQHF.

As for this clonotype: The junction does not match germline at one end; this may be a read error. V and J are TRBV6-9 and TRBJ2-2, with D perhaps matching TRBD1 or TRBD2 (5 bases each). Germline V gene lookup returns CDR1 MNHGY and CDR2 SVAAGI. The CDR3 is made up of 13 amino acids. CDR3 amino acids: CDSARVDTGELFF. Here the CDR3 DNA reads TGTGACAGCGCCAGGGTGGACACCGGGGAGTTGTTTTTT.

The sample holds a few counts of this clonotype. In DNA, the CDR3 is TGTGCCAGCAGGACTCTCAGGGGGAATAATTCACCCCTCCACTTT. Its translation is CASRTLRGNNSPLHF. The chain is built from TRBV2 and TRBJ1-6, with 7 bases matching TRBD1. The V gene's germline CDR1 is SNHLY and CDR2 FYNNEI. Trimming at V came to 6 bases and at J to 5 bases, leaving 7 bases not matched to a gene. There are 15 residues in the CDR3.

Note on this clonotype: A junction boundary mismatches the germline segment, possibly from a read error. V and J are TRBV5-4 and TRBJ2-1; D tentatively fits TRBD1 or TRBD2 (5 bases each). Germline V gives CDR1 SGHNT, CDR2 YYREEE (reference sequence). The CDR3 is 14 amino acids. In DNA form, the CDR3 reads TGTGCCAGCAGTTCCTCTGGGACCCACAATGAGCAGTTATTC. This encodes CASSSSGTHNEQLF.

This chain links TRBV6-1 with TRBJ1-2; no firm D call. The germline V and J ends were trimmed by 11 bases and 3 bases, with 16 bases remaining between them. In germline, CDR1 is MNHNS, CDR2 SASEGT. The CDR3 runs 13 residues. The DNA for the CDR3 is TGTGCCTGCTTTTCGGTTGTAGACTATGGCTACACCTTC. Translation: CACFSVVDYGYTF.

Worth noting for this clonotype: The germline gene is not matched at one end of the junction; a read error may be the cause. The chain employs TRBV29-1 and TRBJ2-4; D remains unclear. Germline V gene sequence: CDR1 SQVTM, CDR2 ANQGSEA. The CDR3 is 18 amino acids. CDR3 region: CSVEVRDQIHLPKNIQYF. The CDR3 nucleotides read TGCAGCGTTGAGGTCAGAGATCAAATCCATTTACCCAAAAACATTCAGTATTTC.

The CDR3 DNA reads as TGCAGCGCCGGAGGAGAAGCGAATCAGCCCCAGTATTTT. The encoded protein is CSAGGEANQPQYF. The V call is TRBV29-1, the J call TRBJ1-5, with a possible D match to TRBD2 (5 bases). The J call is doubtful: the DNA matches TRBJ2-3 better. This CDR3 is built from 13 residues. Germline lookup yields CDR1 SQVTM and CDR2 ANQGSEA.

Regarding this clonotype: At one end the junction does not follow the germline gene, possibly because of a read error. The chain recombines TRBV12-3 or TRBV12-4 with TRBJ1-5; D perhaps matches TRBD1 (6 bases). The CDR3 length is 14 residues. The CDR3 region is CVSSLEGVSQPQHF. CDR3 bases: TGTGTCAGCAGTTTAGAGGGGGTGAGTCAGCCCCAGCATTTT.

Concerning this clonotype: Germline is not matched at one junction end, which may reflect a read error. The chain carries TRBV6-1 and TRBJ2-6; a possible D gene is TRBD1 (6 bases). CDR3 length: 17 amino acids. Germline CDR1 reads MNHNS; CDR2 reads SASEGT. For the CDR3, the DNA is TGTGTCAGCAGTGCCCGGGACACAATCTCTGGGGCCAACGTCATGACTTTC. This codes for CVSSARDTISGANVMTF.

CDR3 in DNA: TGTGCCTGCGAGAGGACCAGGCGGGAGACCCAGTACTTC. Amino acids: CACERTRRETQYF. The chain joins TRBV7-9 to TRBJ2-5; no clear D gene. The CDR3 covers 13 residues. In germline, CDR1 is SEHNR, CDR2 FQNEAQ (reference sequence). V was trimmed by 11 bases and J by 5 bases, leaving 18 bases between them. Together with reference TRBV7-9 and TRBJ2-5, the CDR3 gives the full variable domain: DTGVSQNPRHKITKRGQNVTFRCDPISEHNRLYWYRQTLGQGPEFLTYFQNEAQLEKSRLLSDRFSAERPKGSFSTLEIQRTEQGDSAMYLCACERTRRETQYFGPGTRLLVL.

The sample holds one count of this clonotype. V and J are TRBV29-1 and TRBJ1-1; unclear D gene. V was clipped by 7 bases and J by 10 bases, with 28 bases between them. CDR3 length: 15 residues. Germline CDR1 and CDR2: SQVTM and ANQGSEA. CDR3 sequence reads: CSASPCWAMNIVAFF. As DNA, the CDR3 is TGCAGCGCTTCCCCGTGTTGGGCAATGAACATTGTAGCTTTCTTT.

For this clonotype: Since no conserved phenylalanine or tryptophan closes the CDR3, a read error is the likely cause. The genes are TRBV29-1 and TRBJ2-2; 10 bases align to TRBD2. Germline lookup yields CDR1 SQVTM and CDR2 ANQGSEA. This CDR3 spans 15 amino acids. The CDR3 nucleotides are TGCAGTGTTGGGACTAGCGCGGCGAACACGGGGGAGCTGTTTATT. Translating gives CSVGTSAANTGELFI.

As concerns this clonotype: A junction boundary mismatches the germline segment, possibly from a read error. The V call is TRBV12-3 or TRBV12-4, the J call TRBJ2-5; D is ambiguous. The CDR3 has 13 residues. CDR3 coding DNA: TGTGCCAGCAGCGTAGGAGACCAAGAGATCCAGTACTTC. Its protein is CASSVGDQEIQYF.

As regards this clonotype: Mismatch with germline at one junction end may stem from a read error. The CDR3 nucleotides read TGTGCCATCAGCTTATCTCTGGGGGGGACGGCCTACGAGCAGTACTTC. This translates into CAISLSLGGTAYEQYF. The V call is TRBV7-9, the J call TRBJ2-7, with 7 bases fitting TRBD2. This CDR3 is 16 amino acids long. Germline loops: CDR1 SEHNR, CDR2 FQNEAQ (reference sequence).

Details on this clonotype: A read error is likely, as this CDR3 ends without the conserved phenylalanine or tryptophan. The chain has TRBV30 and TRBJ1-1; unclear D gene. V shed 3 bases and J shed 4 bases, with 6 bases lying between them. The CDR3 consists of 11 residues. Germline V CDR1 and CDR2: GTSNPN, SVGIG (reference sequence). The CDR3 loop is CAWRMITEAFS. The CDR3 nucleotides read TGTGCCTGGAGGATGATCACTGAAGCTTTCTCT.

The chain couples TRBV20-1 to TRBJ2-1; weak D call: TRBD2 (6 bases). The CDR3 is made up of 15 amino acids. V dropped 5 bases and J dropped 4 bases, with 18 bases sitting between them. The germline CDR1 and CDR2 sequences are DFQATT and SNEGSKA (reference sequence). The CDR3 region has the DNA TGCAGTGCTCCTCGGACCGATGGGACTTACAATGAGCAGTTCTTC. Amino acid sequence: CSAPRTDGTYNEQFF.

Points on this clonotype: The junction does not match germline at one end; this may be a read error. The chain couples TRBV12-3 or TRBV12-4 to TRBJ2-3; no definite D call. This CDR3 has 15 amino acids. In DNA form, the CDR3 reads TGTGCCAGCATTTTAGATTCCGGCAGTGGGCGCGCGCAGTATTTT. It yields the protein CASILDSGSGRAQYF.